Below are 13 T cell receptor beta chains sequenced from a single sample in a study of blood T cells in healthy people across ages. For the second PCR, which ran for roughly 6 to 11 cycles, a sample-barcoded 5' primer and a J-beta primer mix were used. In TCRdb, the 5' RACE reads were re-called with MiXCR into one record per CDR3 protein. The sample lists 450,000 to 600,000 distinct CDR3 sequences; about 29% were seen once. The same specimen was also included in a second study, on T cells of mothers and their children.

The sample comprised blood. The receptor source for this set is a boy aged 2 to 9 in good health.

The genes are TRBV6-2 or TRBV6-3 and TRBJ2-5, with D unclear. The J call is doubtful: the DNA matches TRBJ2-7 better. CDR1 and CDR2 from the germline V gene are MNHEY and SVGEGT. The CDR3 is made up of 11 amino acids. DNA of the CDR3: TGTGCCACCCTTGTTCAGCACGAGCAGTACTTC. Translation gives CATLVQHEQYF.

The chain joins TRBV3-1 to TRBJ1-2; D not certain. V lost 2 bases to trimming and J lost 2 bases, with 6 bases between them. The CDR3 is made up of 13 amino acids. CDR1 is LGHDT and CDR2 is YNNKEL in the germline V gene (reference sequence). The CDR3 sequence is CASSQNQNYGYTF. CDR3 bases: TGTGCCAGCAGCCAAAACCAAAACTATGGCTACACCTTC. The full variable domain, in which reference TRBV3-1 and TRBJ1-2 provide the parts outside the CDR3, is DTAVSQTPKYLVTQMGNDKSIKCEQNLGHDTMYWYKQDSKKFLKIMFSYNNKELIINETVPNRFSPKSPDKAHLNLHINSLELGDSAVYFCASSQNQNYGYTFGSGTRLTVV.

CDR3 bases: TGCGCCAGCAGCCAACTTCTAGCGGAAGAGACCCAGTACTTC. Protein product: CASSQLLAEETQYF. The chain combines TRBV4-1 with TRBJ2-5, with 7 bases that match TRBD2. The CDR3 sequence is 14 residues long. Germline V gene lookup returns CDR1 MGHRA and CDR2 YSYEKL. The junction had 3 bases not matched to a gene; V was cut back by 2 bases and J by 3 bases.

This clonotype was detected a few times. The chain couples TRBV6-1 to TRBJ1-1; D is unresolved. From germline, CDR1 is MNHNS and CDR2 SASEGT. Trimming removed 2 bases at V and 11 bases at J, with 15 bases between. The CDR3 covers 13 residues. The CDR3 DNA reads TGTGCCAGCAGTGAAATTTTGGTCGTTTGGGCTTTCTTT. Its translation: CASSEILVVWAFF.

The chain joins TRBV13 to TRBJ1-1; D is ambiguous. V was pared by 6 bases and J by 4 bases, with 18 bases between. CDR1 PRHDT and CDR2 FYEKMQ come from the germline V gene (reference sequence). This CDR3 is built from 15 residues. CDR3 sequence (DNA): TGTGCCAGCAGACACGCTGGGGTGGGCGGCACTGAAGCTTTCTTT. Protein: CASRHAGVGGTEAFF. The variable domain in full, completed from reference TRBV13 and TRBJ1-1, reads AAGVIQSPRHLIKEKRETATLKCYPIPRHDTVYWYQQGPGQDPQFLISFYEKMQSDKGSIPDRFSAQQFSDYHSELNMSSLELGDSALYFCASRHAGVGGTEAFFGQGTRLTVV.

This clonotype was observed a few times. The CDR3 reads CSAYRGSGGLGETQYF. In DNA, the CDR3 is TGCAGTGCTTACCGGGGTAGCGGGGGCCTGGGAGAGACCCAGTACTTC. V usage is TRBV20-1 and J usage is TRBJ2-7; 9 bases agree with TRBD2. TRBJ2-5 explains the end of the DNA better; the J call may be wrong. The CDR3 has 16 amino acids. Germline lookup yields CDR1 DFQATT and CDR2 SNEGSKA (reference sequence).

The CDR3 protein is CASSYSTVLSEAFF. As DNA, the CDR3 is TGCGCCAGCAGCTATTCGACAGTACTTTCTGAAGCTTTCTTT. V gene TRBV5-1 combines with J gene TRBJ1-1, with TRBD1 as a possible D gene (5 bases). The germline V and J ends were trimmed by 3 bases and 6 bases, with 15 bases remaining between them. The CDR3 contains 14 residues. Germline V gene lookup returns CDR1 SGHRS and CDR2 YFSETQ.

The V call is TRBV29-1, the J call TRBJ2-5; TRBD1 matches at 7 bases. This CDR3 spans 16 amino acids. Germline CDR1 reads SQVTM; CDR2 reads ANQGSEA. The V segment lost 3 bases and the J segment 5 bases; nucleotides outside the gene matches: 15. In nucleotides, the CDR3 is TGCAGCGTTGATCCCGTTTCAAGGGGGCTGGAGGAGACCCAGTACTTC. Translation gives CSVDPVSRGLEETQYF.

This clonotype turned up a few times. V gene TRBV30 combines with J gene TRBJ2-2; weak D call: TRBD1 (5 bases). V was cut by 7 bases and J by 1 base, with 13 bases left in between. Germline V gives CDR1 GTSNPN, CDR2 SVGIG (reference sequence). The CDR3 is made up of 14 amino acids. CDR3 DNA sequence: TGTGCCTCCCAGGCAGGGTTGAACACCGGGGAGCTGTTTTTT. Translating gives CASQAGLNTGELFF.

The V gene is TRBV9, the J gene TRBJ2-5; D is undetermined. Judging by the DNA end, TRBJ2-1 fits better; the J call may be wrong. Looked up from germline, CDR1 is SGDLS and CDR2 is YYNGEE. The CDR3 runs to 14 residues. The CDR3 here is CASSVGFQLTEQFF. The CDR3, as DNA: TGTGCCAGCAGCGTAGGGTTCCAGCTTACTGAGCAGTTCTTC.

The chain employs TRBV11-2 and TRBJ2-1; D is perhaps TRBD1 (6 bases). Trimming took 1 base from V and 2 from J, leaving 12 bases between them. The length of the CDR3 is 16 residues. Germline CDR1 SGHAT, CDR2 FQNNGV. This CDR3 is CASSLGGRGPYNEQFF. The DNA for the CDR3 is TGTGCCAGCAGCTTAGGGGGCAGGGGCCCCTACAATGAGCAGTTCTTC.

The V and J genes are TRBV30 and TRBJ1-2, with D possibly being TRBD1 (5 bases). Germline V gene lookup returns CDR1 GTSNPN and CDR2 SVGIG (reference sequence). This CDR3 has 11 amino acids. The germline V and J ends were trimmed by 5 bases and 8 bases, with 12 bases remaining between them. The CDR3 DNA reads as TGTGCCTGGGGGACGACTGCCGGCTACACCTTC. Translation gives CAWGTTAGYTF.

J is TRBJ1-2 and V is TRBV7-9; 12 nucleotides line up with TRBD1. Germline-derived CDR1 and CDR2 are SEHNR and FQNEAQ (reference sequence). CDR3 length: 15 residues. The trim removed 1 base at V and 13 bases at J, leaving 10 bases unmatched. The CDR3 loop is CASSLVLPGQGAGTF. CDR3 coding DNA: TGTGCCAGCAGCTTAGTACTTCCGGGACAGGGGGCTGGCACCTTC.